This T cell receptor beta chain was recorded in a study of shared clonotypes between healthy human individuals. TCRdb's copy holds only in-frame clones and misses some; the assay was immunoSEQ multiplex PCR. Of about 2.3 million clones listed, approximately 93% are singletons. Turning to this clone: The antigen remains undetermined.

Germline V gene data show CDR1 as SGDLS and CDR2 as YYNGEE. The CDR3 length is 17 residues. Trimming pared 3 bases from V and 5 bases from J, leaving 23 bases between. Whole-study findings and limits: Generation probabilities were higher for clonotypes shared across all four sorted-subset donors than for unshared ones.

This sequence originates from a man in his late teens or twenties in good health. Some clones in this sample may be carry-over from other donors' samples. This chain links TRBV9 with TRBJ1-1; a possible D gene is TRBD1 (5 bases). Sequenced input: naive CD4+ T cells from PBMCs. Subset meaning: CD45RA+ positively selected. CDR3 DNA: TGTGCCAGCAGCGATAAGGCGGGGAATGTAGGGGAGACTGAAGCTTTCTTT. Translated, it gives CASSDKAGNVGETEAFF.